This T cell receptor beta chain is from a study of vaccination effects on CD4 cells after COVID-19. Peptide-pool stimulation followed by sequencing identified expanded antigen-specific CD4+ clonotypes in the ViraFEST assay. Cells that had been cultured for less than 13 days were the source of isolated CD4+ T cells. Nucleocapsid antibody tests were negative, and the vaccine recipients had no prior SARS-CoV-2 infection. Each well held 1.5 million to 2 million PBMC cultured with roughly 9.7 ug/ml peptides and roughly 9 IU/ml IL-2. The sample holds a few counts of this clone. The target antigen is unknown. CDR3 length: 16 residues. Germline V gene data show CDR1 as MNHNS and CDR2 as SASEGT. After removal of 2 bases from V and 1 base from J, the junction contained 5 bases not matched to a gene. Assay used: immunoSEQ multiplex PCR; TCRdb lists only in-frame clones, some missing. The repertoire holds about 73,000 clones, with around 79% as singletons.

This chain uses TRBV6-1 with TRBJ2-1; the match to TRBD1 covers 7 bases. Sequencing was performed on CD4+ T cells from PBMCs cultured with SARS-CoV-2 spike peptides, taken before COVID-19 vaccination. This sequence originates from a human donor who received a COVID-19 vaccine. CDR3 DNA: TGTGCCAGCAGTGAACAGGGGGTAGCATCCTACAATGAGCAGTTCTTC. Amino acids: CASSEQGVASYNEQFF.